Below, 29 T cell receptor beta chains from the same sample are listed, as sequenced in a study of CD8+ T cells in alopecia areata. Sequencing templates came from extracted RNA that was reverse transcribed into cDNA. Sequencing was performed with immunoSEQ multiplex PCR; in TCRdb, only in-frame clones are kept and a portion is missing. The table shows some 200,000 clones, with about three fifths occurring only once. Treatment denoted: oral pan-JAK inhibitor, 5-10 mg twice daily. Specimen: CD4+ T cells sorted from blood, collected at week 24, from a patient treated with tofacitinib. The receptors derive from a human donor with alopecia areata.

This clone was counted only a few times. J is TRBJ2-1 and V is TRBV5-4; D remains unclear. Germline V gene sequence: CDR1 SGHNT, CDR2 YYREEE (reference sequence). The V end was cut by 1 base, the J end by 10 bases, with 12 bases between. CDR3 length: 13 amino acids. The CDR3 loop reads CASSLREAWEQFF. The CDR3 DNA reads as TGTGCCAGCAGCTTGAGAGAAGCGTGGGAGCAGTTCTTC.

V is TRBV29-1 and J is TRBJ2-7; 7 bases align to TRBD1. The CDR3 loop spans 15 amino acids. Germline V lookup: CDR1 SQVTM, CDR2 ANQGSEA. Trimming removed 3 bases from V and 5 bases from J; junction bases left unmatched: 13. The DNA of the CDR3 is TGCAGCGTTGACGTGGTCAGGGGGTCATCGAACGAGCAGTACTTC. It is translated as CSVDVVRGSSNEQYF.

CDR3 loop: CASSMAGMRETQYF. DNA for the CDR3: TGTGCCAGCAGCATGGCCGGGATGCGGGAGACCCAGTACTTC. The rearrangement links TRBV5-4 to TRBJ2-5, with a tentative D call TRBD2 (5 bases). The V gene's germline CDR1 is SGHNT and CDR2 YYREEE (reference sequence). This CDR3 is 14 amino acids long. V lost 4 bases to trimming and J lost 5 bases, with 15 bases between them.

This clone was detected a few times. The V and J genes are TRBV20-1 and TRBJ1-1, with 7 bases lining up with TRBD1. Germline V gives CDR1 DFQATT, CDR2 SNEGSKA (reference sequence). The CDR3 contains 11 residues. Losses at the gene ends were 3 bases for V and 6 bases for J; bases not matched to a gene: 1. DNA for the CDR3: TGCAGTGCTAGTGACAGGGCTGAAGCTTTCTTT. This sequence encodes CSASDRAEAFF.

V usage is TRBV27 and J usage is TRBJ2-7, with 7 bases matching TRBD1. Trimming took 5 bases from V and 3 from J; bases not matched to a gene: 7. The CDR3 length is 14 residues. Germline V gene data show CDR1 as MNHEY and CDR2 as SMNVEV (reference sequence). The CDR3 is CASSTRQGHYEQYF. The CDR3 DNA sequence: TGTGCCAGCAGTACCAGACAGGGTCACTACGAGCAGTACTTC.

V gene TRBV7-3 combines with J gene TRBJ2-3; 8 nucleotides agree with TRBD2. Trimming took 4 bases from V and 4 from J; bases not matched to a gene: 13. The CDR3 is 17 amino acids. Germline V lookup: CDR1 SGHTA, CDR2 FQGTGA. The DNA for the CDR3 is TGTGCCAGCAGCTCTACTTTGCCGGGACTAGGATCAGATACGCAGTATTTT. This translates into CASSSTLPGLGSDTQYF.

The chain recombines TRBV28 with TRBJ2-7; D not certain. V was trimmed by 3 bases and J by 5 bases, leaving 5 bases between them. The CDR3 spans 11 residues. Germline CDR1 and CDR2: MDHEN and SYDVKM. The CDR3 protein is CASSFGDEQYF. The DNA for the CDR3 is TGTGCCAGCAGTTTTGGGGACGAGCAGTACTTC.

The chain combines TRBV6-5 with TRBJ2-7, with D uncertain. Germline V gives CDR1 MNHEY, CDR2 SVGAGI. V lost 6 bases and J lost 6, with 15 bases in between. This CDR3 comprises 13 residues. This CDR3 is CASSAAAESEQYF. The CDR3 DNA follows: TGTGCCAGCAGCGCCGCCGCCGAATCCGAGCAGTACTTC.

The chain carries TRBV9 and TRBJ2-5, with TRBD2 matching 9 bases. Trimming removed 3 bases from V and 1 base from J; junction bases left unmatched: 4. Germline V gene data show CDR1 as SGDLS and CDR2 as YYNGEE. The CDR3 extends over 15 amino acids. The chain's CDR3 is CASSGTSAVQETQYF. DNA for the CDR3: TGTGCCAGCAGCGGGACTAGCGCCGTCCAAGAGACCCAGTACTTC.

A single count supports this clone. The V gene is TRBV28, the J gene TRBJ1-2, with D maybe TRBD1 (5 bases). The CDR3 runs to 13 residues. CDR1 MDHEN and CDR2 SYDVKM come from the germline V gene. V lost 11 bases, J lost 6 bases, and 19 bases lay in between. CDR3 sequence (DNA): TGTGCCGTTATGGGCAGGGTGTTAAATGGCTACACCTTC. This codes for CAVMGRVLNGYTF.

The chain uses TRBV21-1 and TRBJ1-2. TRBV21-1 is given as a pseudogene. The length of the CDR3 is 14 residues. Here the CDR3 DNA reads TGTGCCAGCAGCAAATTCGGCCGGAATGCTGGCTACACCTTC. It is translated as CASSKFGRNAGYTF.

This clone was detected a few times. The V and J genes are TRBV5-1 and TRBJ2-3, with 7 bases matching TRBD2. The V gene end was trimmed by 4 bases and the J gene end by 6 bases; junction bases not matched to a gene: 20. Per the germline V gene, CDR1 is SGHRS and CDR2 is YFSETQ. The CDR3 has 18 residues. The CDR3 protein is CASSSVKWEGPLGDTQYF. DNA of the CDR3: TGCGCCAGCAGCAGTGTGAAGTGGGAGGGCCCTTTAGGGGATACGCAGTATTTT.

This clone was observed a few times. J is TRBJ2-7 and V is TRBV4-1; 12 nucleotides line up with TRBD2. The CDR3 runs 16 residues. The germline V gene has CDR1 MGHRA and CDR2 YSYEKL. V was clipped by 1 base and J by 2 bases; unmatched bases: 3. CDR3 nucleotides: TGCGCCAGCAGCCAAGGGACTAGCGGGACGCCCTACGAGCAGTACTTC. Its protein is CASSQGTSGTPYEQYF.

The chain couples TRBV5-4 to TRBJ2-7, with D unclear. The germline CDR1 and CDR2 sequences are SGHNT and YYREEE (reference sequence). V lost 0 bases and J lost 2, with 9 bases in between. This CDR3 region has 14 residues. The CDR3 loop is CASSLDSRAYEQYF. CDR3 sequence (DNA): TGTGCCAGCAGCTTGGACAGCCGCGCCTACGAGCAGTACTTC.

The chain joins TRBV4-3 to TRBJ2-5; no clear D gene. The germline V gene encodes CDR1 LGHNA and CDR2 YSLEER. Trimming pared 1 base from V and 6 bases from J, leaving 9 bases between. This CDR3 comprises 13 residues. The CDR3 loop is CASSQGFEKTQYF. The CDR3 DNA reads TGCGCCAGCAGCCAAGGGTTTGAGAAGACCCAGTACTTC.

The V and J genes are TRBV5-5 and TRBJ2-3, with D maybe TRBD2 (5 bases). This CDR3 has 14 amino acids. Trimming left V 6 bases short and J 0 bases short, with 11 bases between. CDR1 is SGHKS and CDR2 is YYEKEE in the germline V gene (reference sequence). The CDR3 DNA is TGTGCCAGCACCTCTTTAGCGAGCACAGATACGCAGTATTTT. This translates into CASTSLASTDTQYF.

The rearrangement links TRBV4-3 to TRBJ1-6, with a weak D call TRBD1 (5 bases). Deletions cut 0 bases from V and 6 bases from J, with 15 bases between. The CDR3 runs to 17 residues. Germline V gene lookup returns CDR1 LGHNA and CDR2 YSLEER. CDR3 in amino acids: CASSQDNGNGGNSPLHF. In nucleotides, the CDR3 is TGCGCCAGCAGCCAAGATAACGGCAACGGGGGTAATTCACCCCTCCACTTT.

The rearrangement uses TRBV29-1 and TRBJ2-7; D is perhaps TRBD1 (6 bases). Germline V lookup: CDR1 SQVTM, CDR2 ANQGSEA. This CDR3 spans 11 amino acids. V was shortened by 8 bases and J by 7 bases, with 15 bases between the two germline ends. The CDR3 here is CSTYRDGEQYF. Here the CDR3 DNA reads TGCAGCACTTACAGGGATGGGGAGCAGTACTTC.

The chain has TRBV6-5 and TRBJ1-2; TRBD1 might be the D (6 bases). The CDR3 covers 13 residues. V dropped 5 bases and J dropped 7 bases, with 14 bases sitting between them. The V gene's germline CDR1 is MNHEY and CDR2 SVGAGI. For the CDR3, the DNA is TGTGCCAGCAGTCCTCCAGGGGTTTTTGGCTACACCTTC. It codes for CASSPPGVFGYTF.

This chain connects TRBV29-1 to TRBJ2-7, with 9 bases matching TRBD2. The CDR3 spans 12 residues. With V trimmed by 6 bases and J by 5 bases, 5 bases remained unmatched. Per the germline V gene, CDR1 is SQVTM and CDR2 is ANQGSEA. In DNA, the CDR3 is TGCAGCGTGGGGAGGACTAGCGACGAGCAGTACTTC. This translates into CSVGRTSDEQYF.

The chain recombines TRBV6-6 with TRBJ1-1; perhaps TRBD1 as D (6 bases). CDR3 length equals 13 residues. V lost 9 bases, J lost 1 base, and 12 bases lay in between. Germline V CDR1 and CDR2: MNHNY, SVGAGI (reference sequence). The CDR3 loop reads CASSLTGNTEAFF. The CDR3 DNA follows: TGTGCCAGTAGTCTGACAGGGAACACTGAAGCTTTCTTT.

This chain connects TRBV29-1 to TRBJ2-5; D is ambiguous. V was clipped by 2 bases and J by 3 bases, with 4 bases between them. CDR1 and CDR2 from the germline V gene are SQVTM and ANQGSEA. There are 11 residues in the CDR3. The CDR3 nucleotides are TGCAGCGTTGAAACGGAAGAGACCCAGTACTTC. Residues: CSVETEETQYF.

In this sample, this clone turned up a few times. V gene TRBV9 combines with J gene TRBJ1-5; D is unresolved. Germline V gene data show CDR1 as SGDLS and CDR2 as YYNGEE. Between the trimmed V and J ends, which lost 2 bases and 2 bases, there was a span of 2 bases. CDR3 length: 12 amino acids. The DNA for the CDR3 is TGTGCCAGCAGCGTGGGCAATCAGCCCCAGCATTTT. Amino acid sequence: CASSVGNQPQHF. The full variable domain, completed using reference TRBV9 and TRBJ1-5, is DSGVTQTPKHLITATGQRVTLRCSPRSGDLSVYWYQQSLDQGLQFLIQYYNGEERAKGNILERFSAQQFPDLHSELNLSSLELGDSALYFCASSVGNQPQHFGDGTRLSIL.

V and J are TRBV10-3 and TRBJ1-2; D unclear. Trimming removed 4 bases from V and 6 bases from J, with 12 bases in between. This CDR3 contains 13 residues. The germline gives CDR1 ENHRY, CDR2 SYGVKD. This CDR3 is CAISGEMMDGYTF. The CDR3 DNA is TGTGCCATCAGTGGGGAAATGATGGATGGCTACACCTTC.

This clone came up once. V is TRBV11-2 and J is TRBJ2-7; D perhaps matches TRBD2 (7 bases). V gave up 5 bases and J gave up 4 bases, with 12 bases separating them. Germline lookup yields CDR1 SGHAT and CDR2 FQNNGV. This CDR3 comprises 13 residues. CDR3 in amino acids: CASSKGGGYEQYF. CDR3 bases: TGTGCCAGCAGCAAGGGAGGGGGGTACGAGCAGTACTTC.

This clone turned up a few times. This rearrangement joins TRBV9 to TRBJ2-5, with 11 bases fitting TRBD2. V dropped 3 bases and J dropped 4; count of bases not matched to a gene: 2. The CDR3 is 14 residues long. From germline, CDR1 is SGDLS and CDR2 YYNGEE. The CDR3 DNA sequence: TGTGCCAGCAGCGAGGGGACTAGCGGAGAGACCCAGTACTTC. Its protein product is CASSEGTSGETQYF.

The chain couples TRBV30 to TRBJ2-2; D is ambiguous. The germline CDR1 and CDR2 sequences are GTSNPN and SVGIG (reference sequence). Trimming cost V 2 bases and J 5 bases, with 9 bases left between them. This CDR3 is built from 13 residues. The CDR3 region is CAWSLARTGELFF. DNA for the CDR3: TGTGCCTGGAGTTTAGCCCGGACCGGGGAGCTGTTTTTT.

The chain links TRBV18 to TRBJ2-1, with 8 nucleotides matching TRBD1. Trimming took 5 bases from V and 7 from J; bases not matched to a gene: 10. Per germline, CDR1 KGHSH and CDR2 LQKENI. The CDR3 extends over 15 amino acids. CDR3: CASSTGQDIGNEQFF. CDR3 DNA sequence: TGTGCCAGCTCAACGGGACAGGATATAGGAAATGAGCAGTTCTTC.

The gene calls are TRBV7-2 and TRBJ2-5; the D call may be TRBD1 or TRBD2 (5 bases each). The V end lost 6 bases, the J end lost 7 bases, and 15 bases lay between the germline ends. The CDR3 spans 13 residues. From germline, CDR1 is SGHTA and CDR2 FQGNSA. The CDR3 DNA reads TGTGCCAGCAGGTCATCCGGGGACGCGACCCAGTACTTC. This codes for CASRSSGDATQYF.